This TCR beta chain was retrieved from a study of shared clonotypes between healthy human individuals. Scientists sequenced DNA from unsorted PBMC on ten immunoSEQ deep assay plates. Authors' methods: ImmunoSEQ gave junction-only sequences without quality scores, so filtering differed. The table came from immunoSEQ multiplex PCR; TCRdb's copy has only in-frame clones and leaves some out. That table is the source of V, J and clone size, and D and trimming were worked out from the DNA. The sample carries about 480,000 clones, 75% to 80% recorded once. The V gene lost 10 bases and the J gene lost 7 bases, with 14 bases spanning the gap. The V gene's germline CDR1 is MNHEY and CDR2 SMNVEV (reference sequence). The CDR3 covers 12 residues.

The material sequenced was PBMCs. V is TRBV27 and J is TRBJ1-5, with a weak D call TRBD1 (5 bases). This receptor was obtained from a middle-aged woman in good health. Some clones in this sample may be carry-over from other donors' samples. The DNA for the CDR3 is TGTGCCAACCCCGGGGGAGACCAGCCCCAGCATTTT. Amino acids: CANPGGDQPQHF.